Listed below are T cell receptor beta chains from one sample, sequenced in a study of Graves' ophthalmopathy and Graves' hyperthyroidism. TCRdb re-analysed the multiplex PCR reads in MiXCR, keeping a single row per CDR3 protein. The data contain 740,000 or so distinct CDR3 sequences, roughly two fifths of them seen just once; the ten biggest clones take up roughly 46%. Input material: peripheral blood. The receptors were sampled from an adult man with Graves' ophthalmopathy. Both conserved end residues are part of each CDR3. D genes are given only for firm matches. Clone size appears in some rows only: once, few, many, or a class for an expanded clone.

D | J | V | size | DNA | CDR3
. | TRBJ1-2 | TRBV20-1 | many | TGCAGTGCTCGTCTCGACATAGCTAACTATGGCTACACCTTC | CSARLDIANYGYTF
. | TRBJ1-5 | TRBV19 | many | TGTGCCAGTACCCGCGGCTGGGCAGGGGTACAGCCCCAGCATTTT | CASTRGWAGVQPQHF
. | TRBJ1-2 | TRBV19 | . | TGTGCCAGTAGTCCGACAGGTCATAGCTGTGGCTACACCTTC | CASSPTGHSCGYTF
TRBD1 | TRBJ1-2 | TRBV10-2 | many | TGCGCCAACTGGACAGGGGAGGGCTACACCTTC | CANWTGEGYTF
. | TRBJ2-7 | TRBV25-1 | . | TGTGCCAGCAGTCGACGGATTCACTACGAGCAGTACTTC | CASSRRIHYEQYF
. | TRBJ2-5 | TRBV19 | . | TGTGCCAGTAGTAGTGTCTACAATGAGACCCAGTACTTC | CASSSVYNETQYF
. | TRBJ1-1 | TRBV2 | . | TGCGCCAGCAGCCAAGATAGCCAACTCATGAACACTGAAGCTTTCTTT | CASSQDSQLMNTEAFF
TRBD2 | TRBJ2-5 | TRBV5-6 | few | TGTGCCAGCAGCCGGGGACTAGCGGGGGACCTTGCGACCCAGTACTTC | CASSRGLAGDLATQYF
. | TRBJ1-4 | TRBV6-5 | . | TGTGCCAGCAGCAGCCTCCCTCGCGGGGAAAAACTGTTTTTT | CASSSLPRGEKLFF
TRBD2 | TRBJ2-5 | TRBV20-1 | few | TGCAGTGCTAGAGATCGGTGGCGGGGGGGCCGAGAGACCCAGTACTTC | CSARDRWRGGRETQYF
. | TRBJ2-7 | TRBV19 | . | TGTGCCAGTAGTATAGATGTCGGCGGGATCTATACCTACGAGCAGTACTTC | CASSIDVGGIYTYEQYF
TRBD2 | TRBJ2-2 | TRBV20-1 | . | TGCAGTGCTAGAGCTTCGGGGGGGCCGGACACCGGGGAGCTGTTTTTT | CSARASGGPDTGELFF
TRBD1 | TRBJ1-5 | TRBV19 | few | TGTGCCAGTAGTTTTCGACAGGGGCATGTGAATCAGCCCCAGCATTTT | CASSFRQGHVNQPQHF
. | TRBJ2-7 | TRBV29-1 | . | TGCAGCGTTGTAAGCCGGGGAACCTACGAGCAGTACTTC | CSVVSRGTYEQYF
TRBD1 | TRBJ1-6 | TRBV7-9 | . | TGTGCCAGCAGCGATAACAGGGGAAATTCACCCCTCCACTTT | CASSDNRGNSPLHF
TRBD2 | TRBJ2-7 | TRBV29-1 | few | TGCAGCGTCGCCCCCAGCGGGAGGCACCAGTCCTACGAGCAGTACTTC | CSVAPSGRHQSYEQYF
TRBD1 | TRBJ2-7 | TRBV7-2 | many | TGTGCCAGCAGCTTAGGAGGGACAGGGGGCAACGAGCAGTACTTC | CASSLGGTGGNEQYF
TRBD1 | TRBJ1-4 | TRBV7-2 | few | TGTGCCAGCAGCCAAGGGACAGGGGTTAGAAAACTGTTTTTT | CASSQGTGVRKLFF
. | TRBJ1-4 | TRBV20-1 | once | TGCAGTTTAAATCAGGAAAGTGAAAAACTGTTTTTT | CSLNQESEKLFF
TRBD1 | TRBJ1-2 | TRBV4-1 | once | TGCGCCAGCAGCCTGGCCGGGACAGGGGGTCGGGGCTACACCTTC | CASSLAGTGGRGYTF
TRBD1 | TRBJ2-3 | TRBV12-3/TRBV12-4 | . | TGTGCCAGTAGTATATCTGCTGGAGGACAGGGGGGAGATACGCAGTATTTT | CASSISAGGQGGDTQYF
. | TRBJ1-5 | TRBV20-1 | . | TGCAGTGCTAGCAAAGGCTGGAATCAGCCCCAGCATTTT | CSASKGWNQPQHF
TRBD1 | TRBJ1-2 | TRBV19 | many | TGTGCCAGTAGTACGACTGACAGGGGTTTCAGCGGCTACACCTTC | CASSTTDRGFSGYTF
. | TRBJ1-2 | TRBV20-1 | many | TGCAGTGCTAGAGGTGGGACCGGGGGCTACACCTTC | CSARGGTGGYTF
. | TRBJ1-5 | TRBV15 | . | TGTGCCACCAGCACCAGGTCGGAGGGTTGGAACAATCAGCCCCAGCATTTT | CATSTRSEGWNNQPQHF
TRBD1 | TRBJ2-6 | TRBV28 | few | TGTGCCAGCAGAATAGGGACAGCTGGGGCCAACGTCCTGACTTTC | CASRIGTAGANVLTF
. | TRBJ2-2 | TRBV7-9 | few | TGTGCCAGCAGTTCCGAGACAGAGAACACCGGGGAGCTGTTTTTT | CASSSETENTGELFF
. | TRBJ2-5 | TRBV11-2 | few | TGTGCCAGCAGCCCTCCCCCATCCCAAGAGACCCAGTACTTC | CASSPPPSQETQYF
TRBD2 | TRBJ2-7 | TRBV11-2 | . | TGTGCCAGCAGCTCGGGACTAGCCCCGGATTACGAGCAGTACTTC | CASSSGLAPDYEQYF
TRBD1 | TRBJ2-5 | TRBV19 | . | TGTGCCAGCAGCCAAGTCTTTGTTACAGGGGGCATCCAAGAGACCCAGTACTTC | CASSQVFVTGGIQETQYF
. | TRBJ2-2 | TRBV25-1 | . | TGTGCCAGTAGTGACTATACGAACACCGGGGAGCTGTTTTTT | CASSDYTNTGELFF
. | TRBJ2-5 | TRBV20-1 | few | TGCAGTGCTAGAGATCGGTTTGTACGGGGTCAAGAGACCCAGTACTTC | CSARDRFVRGQETQYF
. | TRBJ1-5 | TRBV19 | . | TGTGCCAGTACAGGGGACCGACGGGTCAGCAATCAGCCCCAGCATTTT | CASTGDRRVSNQPQHF
. | TRBJ2-5 | TRBV3-1 | few | TGTGCCAGCAGTCCGCCTGCGATACAAGAGACCCAGTACTTC | CASSPPAIQETQYF
. | TRBJ2-7 | TRBV7-9 | . | TGTGCCAGCAGCCCATTCCCAGGAGCCTACGAGCAGTACTTC | CASSPFPGAYEQYF
. | TRBJ2-6 | TRBV7-9 | few | TGTGCCAGCAGCTTAGATTCTGGGGGCGCGTTTGGGGCCAACGTCCTGACTTTC | CASSLDSGGAFGANVLTF
. | TRBJ1-2 | TRBV10-2 | many | TGCGCCAGCAGTGAATTGTATAACTATGGCTACACCTTC | CASSELYNYGYTF
. | TRBJ2-6 | TRBV7-3 | . | TGTGCCAGCGGGGTGGCTAGCGCCAACGTCCTGACTTTC | CASGVASANVLTF